The entry that follows covers one T cell receptor beta chain sequence. The entry originates in a study of T cell responses to AZD1222 COVID-19 vaccine. Libraries were prepared by immunoSEQ multiplex PCR; TCRdb keeps only in-frame clonotypes and omits some of them. The sample carries about 180,000 clones, more than 75% recorded once. Germline lookup yields CDR1 LNHDA and CDR2 SQIVND (reference sequence). V lost 6 bases to trimming and J lost 6 bases; unmatched junction nucleotides: 4. This CDR3 spans 13 amino acids. V is TRBV19 and J is TRBJ2-2; 7 positions agree with TRBD1. This TCR was sampled from an adult who received the AZD1222 COVID-19 vaccine. The specimen was peripheral blood, collected 28 days after the second AZD1222 dose. The CDR3 nucleotides are TGTGCCAGTAGCAGACAGGGATCCGGGGAGCTGTTTTTT. As protein: CASSRQGSGELFF. The complete variable domain, with remaining parts taken from reference TRBV19 and TRBJ2-2, reads DGGITQSPKYLFRKEGQNVTLSCEQNLNHDAMYWYRQDPGQGLRLIYYSQIVNDFQKGDIAEGYSVSREKKESFPLTVTSAQKNPTAFYLCASSRQGSGELFFGEGSRLTVL.